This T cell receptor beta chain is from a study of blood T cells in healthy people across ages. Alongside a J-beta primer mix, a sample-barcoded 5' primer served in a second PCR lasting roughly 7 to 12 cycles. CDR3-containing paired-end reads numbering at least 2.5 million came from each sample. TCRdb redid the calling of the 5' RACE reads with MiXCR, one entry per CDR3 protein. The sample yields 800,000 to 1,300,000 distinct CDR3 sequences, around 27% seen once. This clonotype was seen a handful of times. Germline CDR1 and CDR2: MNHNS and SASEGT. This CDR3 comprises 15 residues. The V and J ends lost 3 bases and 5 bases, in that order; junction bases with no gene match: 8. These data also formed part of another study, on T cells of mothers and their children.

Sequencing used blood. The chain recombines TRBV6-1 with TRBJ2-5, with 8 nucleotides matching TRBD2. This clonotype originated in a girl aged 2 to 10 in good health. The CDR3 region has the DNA TGTGCCAGCAGTGAGGTAGCGGGGAGTACGGAGACCCAGTACTTC. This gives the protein CASSEVAGSTETQYF.